One and the same sample provided the 30 T cell receptor beta chains below, sequenced in a study of blood T cell repertoires in COVID-19. The data were produced by immunoSEQ multiplex PCR, yet TCRdb's version contains in-frame clones alone and is incomplete. The sample holds roughly 330,000 clones; approximately 88% are singletons and the top ten take about 3.9%. Sequences were obtained from peripheral blood. The receptors originated from a woman in her 50s with active or convalescent COVID-19.

This clone was observed a single time. The chain has TRBV28 and TRBJ1-6, with TRBD1 identical over 8 bases. CDR3 size: 14 residues. Germline CDR1 MDHEN, CDR2 SYDVKM. Trimming took 5 bases from V and 8 from J; bases not matched to a gene: 5. CDR3 loop: CASSLTGGDSPLHF. The DNA for the CDR3 is TGTGCCAGCAGTCTTACAGGGGGTGATTCACCCCTCCACTTT.

The chain has TRBV30 and TRBJ1-1; D perhaps matches TRBD1 (6 bases). The germline V gene has CDR1 GTSNPN and CDR2 SVGIG (reference sequence). V was pared by 3 bases and J by 3 bases, with 8 bases between. The CDR3 is 12 residues long. Here the CDR3 reads CAWSSGDTEAFF. CDR3 DNA: TGTGCCTGGAGCTCAGGGGACACTGAAGCTTTCTTT. Drawing the rest from reference TRBV30 and TRBJ1-1, the complete variable domain is SQTIHQWPATLVQPVGSPLSLECTVEGTSNPNLYWYRQAAGRGLQLLFYSVGIGQISSEVPQNLSASRPQDRQFILSSKKLLLSDSGFYLCAWSSGDTEAFFGQGTRLTVV.

The CDR3 sequence is CASSFYVPGGTEAFF. CDR3 DNA: TGTGCCAGCAGTTTTTATGTCCCAGGGGGCACTGAAGCTTTCTTT. The chain joins TRBV28 to TRBJ1-1, with 7 bases matching TRBD1. CDR3 length equals 15 residues. Losses at the gene ends were 3 bases for V and 4 bases for J; bases not matched to a gene: 8. Germline V gives CDR1 MDHEN, CDR2 SYDVKM. The full variable domain, rest sourced from reference TRBV28 and TRBJ1-1, is DVKVTQSSRYLVKRTGEKVFLECVQDMDHENMFWYRQDPGLGLRLIYFSYDVKMKEKGDIPEGYSVSREKKERFSLILESASTNQTSMYLCASSFYVPGGTEAFFGQGTRLTVV.

This chain links TRBV7-2 with TRBJ1-2; 8 positions match TRBD1. CDR3 length: 16 amino acids. The trim removed 1 base at V and 2 bases at J, leaving 6 bases unmatched. Per the germline V gene, CDR1 is SGHTA and CDR2 is FQGNSA. CDR3 amino acids: CASSLGLGQVNYGYTF. DNA of the CDR3: TGTGCCAGCAGCTTAGGGCTGGGACAGGTAAACTATGGCTACACCTTC.

V and J are TRBV2 and TRBJ2-7, with 7 positions matching TRBD1. This CDR3 comprises 14 residues. V dropped 3 bases and J dropped 0; count of bases not matched to a gene: 2. Germline CDR1 and CDR2: SNHLY and FYNNEI. The CDR3 sequence is CASSEDRFSYEQYF. The CDR3 DNA reads TGTGCCAGCAGTGAGGACAGGTTCTCCTACGAGCAGTACTTC.

The CDR3 loop reads CATQTSGSPGETQYF. The CDR3 nucleotides are TGTGCCACCCAGACTAGCGGAAGCCCGGGAGAGACCCAGTACTTC. The chain uses TRBV24-1 and TRBJ2-5, with 9 bases matching TRBD2. The CDR3 has 15 amino acids. Germline-derived CDR1 and CDR2 are KGHDR and SFDVKD. Unmatched junction bases numbered 11, after V lost 9 bases and J lost 4 bases.

The rearrangement joins TRBV3-1 (or the pseudogene TRBV3-2) to TRBJ1-1; D possibly corresponds to TRBD1 (6 bases). CDR3 length equals 15 residues. Trimming cost V 4 bases and J 5 bases, with 17 bases left between them. In germline, CDR1 is LGHDT, CDR2 YNNKEL (reference sequence). The CDR3 DNA reads TGTGCCAGCAGCCTAAAGCGAGGGGGAGGGACTGAAGCTTTCTTT. This gives the protein CASSLKRGGGTEAFF.

The chain recombines TRBV11-2 with TRBJ2-3, with TRBD2 matching over 10 bases. This CDR3 has 16 residues. With 1 base clipped from V and 1 base from J, the junction kept 2 bases outside the gene matches. In germline, CDR1 is SGHAT, CDR2 FQNNGV. This chain's CDR3 is CASSLAGTSGTDTQYF. The CDR3 region has the DNA TGTGCCAGCAGCTTAGCGGGGACTAGCGGCACAGATACGCAGTATTTT.

The chain combines TRBV5-5 with TRBJ1-4; 8 nucleotides match TRBD1. This CDR3 contains 15 residues. The ends lost 3 bases at V and 5 bases at J; junction bases unmatched: 6. Germline CDR1 SGHKS, CDR2 YYEKEE (reference sequence). The CDR3 reads CASSWPGGRNEKLFF. The CDR3 DNA sequence: TGTGCCAGCAGCTGGCCAGGGGGCCGGAATGAAAAACTGTTTTTT. Combining the CDR3 with reference TRBV5-5 and TRBJ1-4 gives the whole variable domain DAGVTQSPTHLIKTRGQQVTLRCSPISGHKSVSWYQQVLGQGPQFIFQYYEKEERGRGNFPDRFSARQFPNYSSELNVNALLLGDSALYLCASSWPGGRNEKLFFGSGTQLSVL.

The V gene is TRBV6-2 or TRBV6-3, the J gene TRBJ1-2; TRBD1 matches 7 bases. This CDR3 is 16 amino acids long. Trimming took 2 bases from V and 6 from J; bases not matched to a gene: 12. Germline V gives CDR1 MNHEY, CDR2 SVGEGT. CDR3 nucleotides: TGTGCCAGCAGTTACGCCCGGGACAGAGTAATCGATGGCTACACCTTC. Translation gives CASSYARDRVIDGYTF.

The chain is built from TRBV9 and TRBJ1-3; 12 nucleotides match TRBD1. Per germline, CDR1 SGDLS and CDR2 YYNGEE. V gave up 0 bases and J gave up 7 bases; unmatched junction bases: 8. The CDR3 loop spans 17 amino acids. The CDR3 here is CASSVASGQGAGNTIYF. The CDR3 DNA follows: TGTGCCAGCAGCGTAGCTTCGGGACAGGGGGCAGGTAACACCATATATTTT. The complete variable domain, with remaining parts taken from reference TRBV9 and TRBJ1-3, reads DSGVTQTPKHLITATGQRVTLRCSPRSGDLSVYWYQQSLDQGLQFLIQYYNGEERAKGNILERFSAQQFPDLHSELNLSSLELGDSALYFCASSVASGQGAGNTIYFGEGSWLTVV.

The rearrangement links TRBV2 to TRBJ1-1; D gene unclear. Per germline, CDR1 SNHLY and CDR2 FYNNEI. The CDR3 has 16 residues. V was clipped by 8 bases and J by 0 bases, with 19 bases between them. The CDR3: CASSPYGRPMNTEAFF. The CDR3 bases are TGTGCCAGCTCGCCCTACGGGAGGCCCATGAACACTGAAGCTTTCTTT. Together with reference TRBV2 and TRBJ1-1, the CDR3 gives the full variable domain: EPEVTQTPSHQVTQMGQEVILRCVPISNHLYFYWYRQILGQKVEFLVSFYNNEISEKSEIFDDQFSVERPDGSNFTLKIRSTKLEDSAMYFCASSPYGRPMNTEAFFGQGTRLTVV.

This rearrangement joins TRBV5-4 to TRBJ2-4, with D tentatively TRBD2 (8 bases). The germline V gene has CDR1 SGHNT and CDR2 YYREEE (reference sequence). CDR3 size: 15 residues. Trimming took 4 bases from V and 3 from J, leaving 14 bases between them. The CDR3 sequence is CASSREGTVKNIQYF. DNA for the CDR3: TGTGCCAGCAGCCGGGAGGGGACAGTCAAAAACATTCAGTACTTC.

This chain links TRBV14 with TRBJ1-1; TRBD1 is a possible D gene (5 bases). Trimming removed 1 base from V and 3 bases from J, with 12 bases in between. This CDR3 is 15 amino acids long. The germline V gene encodes CDR1 SGHDN and CDR2 FVKESK. Here the CDR3 reads CASSQGGGGYTEAFF. The CDR3 bases are TGTGCCAGCAGCCAAGGGGGCGGCGGTTACACTGAAGCTTTCTTT.

This clone has more than one count but fewer than ten. The rearrangement joins TRBV24-1 to TRBJ1-2; 9 bases line up with TRBD1. V lost 4 bases, J lost 5 bases, and 4 bases stayed unmatched. CDR1 KGHDR and CDR2 SFDVKD come from the germline V gene. The CDR3 is 14 residues long. In nucleotides, the CDR3 is TGTGCCACCAGTGAATCGGACAGGGGTTATGGCTACACCTTC. It is translated as CATSESDRGYGYTF.

CDR3 protein: CAISEPLGGGGYTF. The CDR3 DNA is TGTGCCATCAGTGAGCCGCTGGGGGGTGGTGGCTACACCTTC. The chain links TRBV10-3 to TRBJ1-2, with TRBD1 as a possible D gene (5 bases). Trimming shortened V by 2 bases and J by 7 bases, and 14 bases separated the two germline ends. CDR3 size: 14 residues. Germline loops: CDR1 ENHRY, CDR2 SYGVKD.

The V gene is TRBV3-1 (or the pseudogene TRBV3-2), the J gene TRBJ2-1; 8 nucleotides agree with TRBD2. The CDR3 totals 14 residues. V dropped 1 base and J dropped 7; count of bases not matched to a gene: 3. The germline gives CDR1 LGHDT, CDR2 YNNKEL (reference sequence). The CDR3 DNA reads as TGTGCCAGCAGCCAAGCCGGGACTAGAAATGAGCAGTTCTTC. Its translation is CASSQAGTRNEQFF.

This rearrangement joins TRBV6-2 or TRBV6-3 to TRBJ1-2, with D maybe TRBD1 (6 bases). There are 14 residues in the CDR3. CDR1 is MNHEY and CDR2 is SVGEGT in the germline V gene. Trimming removed 8 bases at V and 6 bases at J, with 19 bases between. The CDR3 coding sequence is TGTGCCAGCCGTTGGTGGTCGAGGGGGAATGGCTACACCTTC. This gives the protein CASRWWSRGNGYTF.

The chain joins TRBV30 to TRBJ1-4; D gene unclear. The CDR3 totals 12 residues. Germline loops: CDR1 GTSNPN, CDR2 SVGIG (reference sequence). Deletions cut 1 base from V and 8 bases from J, with 8 bases between. In DNA, the CDR3 is TGTGCCTGGAGTGAAAGCAAAGAAAAACTGTTTTTT. Amino acid sequence: CAWSESKEKLFF.

The count of this clone is one. This chain uses TRBV9 with TRBJ1-1; TRBD1 aligns across 9 bases. Germline CDR1 is SGDLS and CDR2 is YYNGEE. J lost 8 bases, V lost 3 bases, and 5 bases had no gene match. The CDR3 is 13 amino acids. In nucleotides, the CDR3 is TGTGCCAGCAGCGGTGACAGGGGGATCGAAGCTTTCTTT. Translated, it gives CASSGDRGIEAFF.

The V call is TRBV2, the J call TRBJ2-3; D perhaps matches TRBD1 (5 bases). Trimming took off 10 bases at V and 3 bases at J, with 14 bases between the two ends. The CDR3 runs 13 residues. The V gene's germline CDR1 is SNHLY and CDR2 FYNNEI. CDR3 in amino acids: CATAMRQTDTQYF. CDR3 DNA sequence: TGTGCCACCGCAATGAGACAGACAGATACGCAGTATTTT.

V is TRBV7-2 and J is TRBJ1-2, with 10 positions matching TRBD1. This CDR3 contains 18 residues. Germline CDR1 SGHTA, CDR2 FQGNSA. The junction had 13 bases not matched to a gene; V was cut back by 1 base and J by 5 bases. The CDR3 region is CASSLDSAGTGANYGYTF. In DNA, the CDR3 is TGTGCCAGCAGCTTAGATTCGGCAGGGACAGGGGCAAATTATGGCTACACCTTC.

The CDR3 spells CASSVLAVGEQFF. The CDR3 DNA follows: TGTGCCAGCAGTGTACTAGCTGTTGGTGAGCAGTTCTTC. The gene calls are TRBV2 and TRBJ2-1; D possibly corresponds to TRBD2 (6 bases). The CDR3 loop spans 13 amino acids. Germline V gives CDR1 SNHLY, CDR2 FYNNEI. The V end was cut by 4 bases, the J end by 9 bases, with 13 bases between.

The rearrangement joins TRBV19 to TRBJ2-5, with a possible D match to TRBD2 (5 bases). This CDR3 has 18 amino acids. Trimming took off 3 bases at V and 1 base at J, with 21 bases between the two ends. Germline assignment: CDR1 LNHDA and CDR2 SQIVND (reference sequence). CDR3 sequence: CASSMRVVRPYSQETQYF. The CDR3 bases are TGTGCCAGTAGTATGAGGGTGGTGAGGCCGTACAGCCAAGAGACCCAGTACTTC.

The V and J genes are TRBV19 and TRBJ2-1; tentative D call: TRBD2 (7 bases). The length of the CDR3 is 15 residues. Per germline, CDR1 LNHDA and CDR2 SQIVND (reference sequence). V was pared by 4 bases and J by 6 bases, with 16 bases between. The CDR3 protein is CASSTGGEWGNEQFF. CDR3 DNA sequence: TGTGCCAGTAGTACGGGGGGCGAGTGGGGCAATGAGCAGTTCTTC.

This rearrangement joins TRBV5-4 to TRBJ1-4; D remains unclear. Trimming pared 0 bases from V and 3 bases from J, leaving 12 bases between. This CDR3 is 16 amino acids long. Germline CDR1 is SGHNT and CDR2 is YYREEE (reference sequence). The CDR3 nucleotides read TGTGCCAGCAGCTTGGACCTCTCGACTTCTAATGAAAAACTGTTTTTT. It codes for CASSLDLSTSNEKLFF.

The DNA of the CDR3 is TGCGCCAGCAGTGAGTCGTGGCCAGCGGCCTCTGGGGCCAACGTCCTGACTTTC. This gives the protein CASSESWPAASGANVLTF. This chain joins TRBV10-1 and TRBJ2-6, with D possibly TRBD2 on 5 matching bases. Germline V gives CDR1 WNHNN, CDR2 SYGVQD (reference sequence). This CDR3 has 18 amino acids. Trimming shortened V by 0 bases and J by 0 bases, and 12 bases separated the two germline ends.

The V and J genes are TRBV28 and TRBJ1-4, with a weak D call TRBD1 (6 bases). V lost 5 bases and J 0 bases, leaving 13 bases between the germline ends. The CDR3 consists of 16 residues. CDR1 and CDR2 (germline): MDHEN, SYDVKM. The CDR3 bases are TGTGCCAGCAGTCCACAGGGTTCGACAACTAATGAAAAACTGTTTTTT. This codes for CASSPQGSTTNEKLFF. The full variable domain, its missing parts supplied by reference TRBV28 and TRBJ1-4, is DVKVTQSSRYLVKRTGEKVFLECVQDMDHENMFWYRQDPGLGLRLIYFSYDVKMKEKGDIPEGYSVSREKKERFSLILESASTNQTSMYLCASSPQGSTTNEKLFFGSGTQLSVL.

J is TRBJ2-4 and V is TRBV3-1 (or the pseudogene TRBV3-2); D might be TRBD1 (6 bases). Germline CDR1 and CDR2: LGHDT and YNNKEL (reference sequence). Trimming cost V 5 bases and J 8 bases, with 22 bases left between them. The CDR3 has 16 amino acids. CDR3 residues: CASSVGLGTKGDIQYF. The CDR3 region has the DNA TGTGCCAGCAGCGTGGGCCTAGGCACCAAGGGGGACATTCAGTACTTC.

This chain uses TRBV25-1 with TRBJ1-4, with 11 nucleotides matching TRBD1. The CDR3 sequence is 13 residues long. CDR1 is MGHDK, CDR2 SYGVNS, per germline. V lost 7 bases and J lost 7; bases outside the gene matches: 2. CDR3 region: CASMDRGPEKLFF. The CDR3 region has the DNA TGTGCCAGCATGGACAGGGGGCCTGAAAAACTGTTTTTT.